This T cell receptor (beta chain) derives from a study of regulatory T cells in long-lasting Graves disease. Investigators prepared the TCR beta libraries by applying iRepertoire HTBI primers and Arm-PCR of CDR3 regions. TCRdb re-called the multiplex PCR reads with MiXCR, one entry per CDR3 protein. The data contain hundreds of thousands of distinct CDR3 sequences, under 25% of them singletons. As regards this clonotype: This may stem from a read error, because a much larger clone lies one nucleotide away.

V lost 0 bases, J lost 3 bases, and 4 bases stayed unmatched. Per the germline V gene, CDR1 is SEHNR and CDR2 is FQNEAQ (reference sequence). This CDR3 contains 15 residues. Time point here: persistent/refractory GD, antithyroid drugs over 5 years with positive TRAb. RNA from PBMCs was the source of the TCR library. The sequencing here drew on peripheral blood mononuclear cells (PBMCs), taken when the disease was refractory, from a patient treated with antithyroid drugs. The receptor's source is a female donor with Graves disease. The genes are TRBV7-9 and TRBJ1-2; 7 bases match TRBD1. The CDR3 reads CASSLADRADYGYTF. CDR3 coding DNA: TGTGCCAGCAGCTTAGCAGACAGGGCTGACTATGGCTACACCTTC.